This T cell receptor beta chain came from a study of blood T cell repertoires in COVID-19. The overall study: PBMCs, B-cell-depleted T cells, or T cells were the source of the cDNA or gDNA that made up the material.

Repertoires were generated with immunoSEQ multiplex PCR, while TCRdb's copy carries only in-frame clones and drops some. The repertoire holds roughly 250,000 clones, about 85% seen once, with roughly 6% in the top ten. Those enrolled, adults aged roughly 18 to 89 years, came from fewer than 25 US areas. Researchers sorted participants into cohorts using their self-reported clinical history. The germline gives CDR1 MNHEY, CDR2 SMNVEV (reference sequence). The CDR3 contains 17 residues. V shed 4 bases, J shed 0 bases, and the junction held 5 bases outside the gene matches. The rearrangement joins TRBV27 to TRBJ1-5; 11 positions agree with TRBD1. The receptor's source is a woman in her twenties or thirties with acute COVID-19. The sequenced sample was PBMCs or T cells enriched from blood (not recorded which). In DNA, the CDR3 is TGTGCCAGCAGTTCGGGACAGGGGGTTTATAGCAATCAGCCCCAGCATTTT. Translating it yields CASSSGQGVYSNQPQHF.